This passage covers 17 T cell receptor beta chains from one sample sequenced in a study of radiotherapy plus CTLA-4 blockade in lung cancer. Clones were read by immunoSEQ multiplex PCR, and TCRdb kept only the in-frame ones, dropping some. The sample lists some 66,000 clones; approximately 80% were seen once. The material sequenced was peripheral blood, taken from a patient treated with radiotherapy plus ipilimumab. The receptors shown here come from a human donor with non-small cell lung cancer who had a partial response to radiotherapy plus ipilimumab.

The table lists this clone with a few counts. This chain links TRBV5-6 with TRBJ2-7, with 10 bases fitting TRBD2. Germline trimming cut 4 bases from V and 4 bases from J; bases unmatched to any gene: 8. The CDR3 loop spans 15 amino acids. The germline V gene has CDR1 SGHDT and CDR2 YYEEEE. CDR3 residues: CASSRPSGRVYEQYF. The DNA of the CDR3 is TGTGCCAGCAGCCGCCCCAGCGGGAGGGTATACGAGCAGTACTTC.

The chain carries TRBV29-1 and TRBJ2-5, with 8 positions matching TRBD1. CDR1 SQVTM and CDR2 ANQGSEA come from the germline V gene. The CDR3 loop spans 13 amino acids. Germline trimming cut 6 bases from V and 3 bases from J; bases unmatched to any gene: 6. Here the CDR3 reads CSVEGQDEETQYF. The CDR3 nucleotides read TGCAGCGTCGAGGGACAGGACGAAGAGACCCAGTACTTC. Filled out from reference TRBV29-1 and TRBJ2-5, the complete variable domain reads SAVISQKPSRDICQRGTSLTIQCQVDSQVTMMFWYRQQPGQSLTLIATANQGSEATYESGFVIDKFPISRPNLTFSTLTVSNMSPEDSSIYLCSVEGQDEETQYFGPGTRLLVL.

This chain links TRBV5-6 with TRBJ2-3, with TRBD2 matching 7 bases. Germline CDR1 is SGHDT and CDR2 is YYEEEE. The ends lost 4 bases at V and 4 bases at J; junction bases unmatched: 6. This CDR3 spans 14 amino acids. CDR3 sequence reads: CASSGEGPADTQYF. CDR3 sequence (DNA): TGTGCCAGCAGCGGGGAGGGCCCGGCAGATACGCAGTATTTT.

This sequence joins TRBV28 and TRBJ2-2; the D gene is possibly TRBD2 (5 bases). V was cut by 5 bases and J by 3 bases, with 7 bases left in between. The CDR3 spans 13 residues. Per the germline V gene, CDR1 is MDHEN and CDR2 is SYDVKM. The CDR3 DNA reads TGTGCCAGCAGTAGGCGGGACACCGGGGAGCTGTTTTTT. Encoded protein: CASSRRDTGELFF. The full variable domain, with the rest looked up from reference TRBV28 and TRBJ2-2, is DVKVTQSSRYLVKRTGEKVFLECVQDMDHENMFWYRQDPGLGLRLIYFSYDVKMKEKGDIPEGYSVSREKKERFSLILESASTNQTSMYLCASSRRDTGELFFGEGSRLTVL.

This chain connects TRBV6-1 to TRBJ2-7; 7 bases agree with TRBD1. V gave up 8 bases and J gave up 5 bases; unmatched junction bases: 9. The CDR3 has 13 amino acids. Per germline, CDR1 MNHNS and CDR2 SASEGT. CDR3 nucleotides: TGTGCCAGCGGGAGAGACAGGGTGGACGAGCAGTACTTC. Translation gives CASGRDRVDEQYF.

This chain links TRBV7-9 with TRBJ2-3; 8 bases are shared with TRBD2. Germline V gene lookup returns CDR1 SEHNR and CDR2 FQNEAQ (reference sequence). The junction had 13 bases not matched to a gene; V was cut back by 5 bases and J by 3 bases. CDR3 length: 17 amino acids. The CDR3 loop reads CASSRLSGGRGTDTQYF. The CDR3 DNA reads TGTGCCAGCAGCCGACTTTCGGGGGGGAGAGGTACAGATACGCAGTATTTT.

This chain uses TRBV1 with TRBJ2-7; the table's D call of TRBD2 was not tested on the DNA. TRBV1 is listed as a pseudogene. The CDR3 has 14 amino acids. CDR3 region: CTSSPGLIDGEQYF. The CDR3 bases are TGCACCAGCAGCCCGGGACTCATTGACGGGGAGCAGTACTTC.

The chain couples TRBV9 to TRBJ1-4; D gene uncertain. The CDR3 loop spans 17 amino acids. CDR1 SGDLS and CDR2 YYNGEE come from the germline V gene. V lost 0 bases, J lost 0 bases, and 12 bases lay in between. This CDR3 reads CASSVGGGIATNEKLFF. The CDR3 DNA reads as TGTGCCAGCAGCGTAGGTGGCGGGATAGCAACTAATGAAAAACTGTTTTTT.

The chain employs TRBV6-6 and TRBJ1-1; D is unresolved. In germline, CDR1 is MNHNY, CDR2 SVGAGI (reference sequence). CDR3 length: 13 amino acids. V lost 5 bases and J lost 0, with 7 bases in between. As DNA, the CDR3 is TGTGCCAGCAGTGCCGGGATGAACACTGAAGCTTTCTTT. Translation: CASSAGMNTEAFF.

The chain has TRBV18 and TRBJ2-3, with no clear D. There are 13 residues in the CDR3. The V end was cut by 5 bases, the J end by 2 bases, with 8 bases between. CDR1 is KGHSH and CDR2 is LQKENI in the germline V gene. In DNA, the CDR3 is TGTGCCAGCTCAGCTGCAGTCACAGATACGCAGTATTTT. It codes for CASSAAVTDTQYF.

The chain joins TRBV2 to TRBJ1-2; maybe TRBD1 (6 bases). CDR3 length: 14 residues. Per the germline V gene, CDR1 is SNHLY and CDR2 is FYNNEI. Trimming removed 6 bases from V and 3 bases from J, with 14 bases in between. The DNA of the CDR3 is TGTGCCAGCAGAGGGGGTGTAGGGGACTATGGCTACACCTTC. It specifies CASRGGVGDYGYTF. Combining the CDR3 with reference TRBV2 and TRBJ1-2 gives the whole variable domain EPEVTQTPSHQVTQMGQEVILRCVPISNHLYFYWYRQILGQKVEFLVSFYNNEISEKSEIFDDQFSVERPDGSNFTLKIRSTKLEDSAMYFCASRGGVGDYGYTFGSGTRLTVV.

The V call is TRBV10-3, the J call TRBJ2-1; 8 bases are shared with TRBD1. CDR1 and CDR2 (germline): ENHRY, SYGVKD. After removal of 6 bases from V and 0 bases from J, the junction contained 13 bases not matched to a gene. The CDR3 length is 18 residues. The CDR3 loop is CAIRTGTGRKSSYNEQFF. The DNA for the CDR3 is TGTGCCATCAGGACCGGGACAGGTAGAAAGAGCTCCTACAATGAGCAGTTCTTC.

The DNA for the CDR3 is TGCGCCAGCAGCCAACTTAACAGGGGGCAGAACGGGGAGCTGTTTTTT. Its translation is CASSQLNRGQNGELFF. The chain links TRBV4-1 to TRBJ2-2, with 9 bases that match TRBD1. Germline loops: CDR1 MGHRA, CDR2 YSYEKL. J lost 7 bases, V lost 2 bases, and 8 bases had no gene match. The CDR3 loop spans 16 amino acids.

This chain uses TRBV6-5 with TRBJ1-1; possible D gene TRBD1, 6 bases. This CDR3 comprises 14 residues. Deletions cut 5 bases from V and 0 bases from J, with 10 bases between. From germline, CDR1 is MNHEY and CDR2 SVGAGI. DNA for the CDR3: TGTGCCAGCAGTCTCGGACAGTTGAACACTGAAGCTTTCTTT. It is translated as CASSLGQLNTEAFF.

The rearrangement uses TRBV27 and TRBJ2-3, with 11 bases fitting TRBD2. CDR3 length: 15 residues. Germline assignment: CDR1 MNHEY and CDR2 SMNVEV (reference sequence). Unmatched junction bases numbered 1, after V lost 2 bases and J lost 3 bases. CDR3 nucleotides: TGTGCCAGCAGTTTAAGGACTAGCGGGACAGATACGCAGTATTTT. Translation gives CASSLRTSGTDTQYF.

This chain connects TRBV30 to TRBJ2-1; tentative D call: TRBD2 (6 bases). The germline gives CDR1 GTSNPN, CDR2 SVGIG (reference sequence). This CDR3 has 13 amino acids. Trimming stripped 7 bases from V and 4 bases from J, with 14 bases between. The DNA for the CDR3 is TGTGCCTCGCCGCTGCGGGGTTACAATGAGCAGTTCTTC. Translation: CASPLRGYNEQFF.

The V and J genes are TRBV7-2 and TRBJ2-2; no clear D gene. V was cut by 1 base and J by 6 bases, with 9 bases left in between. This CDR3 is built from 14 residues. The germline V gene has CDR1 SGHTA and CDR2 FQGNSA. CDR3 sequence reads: CASSLVLAAGELFF. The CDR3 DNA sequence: TGTGCCAGCAGCTTAGTCCTCGCAGCCGGGGAGCTGTTTTTT.